This entry lists 2 T cell receptor beta chains sequenced from one sample in a study of spatial heterogeneity in lung cancer. TCRdb itself ran the 5' RACE reads through MiXCR, one entry per CDR3 protein. Of 90,000 to 95,000 distinct CDR3 sequences in the sample, about 12% were seen once. Time point in this sample: sample taken at primary tumor resection. The study sequenced unsorted whole RNA from tumor, nontumor lung or frozen PBMC. Sequenced material: PBMCs, taken at surgery. Receptor source: a male donor with early-stage non-small cell lung cancer.

This clonotype was detected a few times. The chain recombines TRBV2 with TRBJ1-1; unclear D gene. This CDR3 spans 12 amino acids. CDR1 is SNHLY, CDR2 FYNNEI, per germline. V lost 4 bases and J lost 8, with 11 bases in between. The CDR3 here is CASSGGRAEAFF. The CDR3 region has the DNA TGTGCCAGCAGTGGTGGGAGGGCCGAAGCTTTCTTT.

The rearrangement uses TRBV9 and TRBJ1-2, with 8 positions matching TRBD1. CDR3 length: 15 amino acids. Germline V lookup: CDR1 SGDLS, CDR2 YYNGEE. The V gene end was trimmed by 3 bases and the J gene end by 4 bases; junction bases not matched to a gene: 8. The CDR3 nucleotides are TGTGCCAGCAGCGGGGACACAGGGGGTGGCTATGGCTACACCTTC. It translates to CASSGDTGGGYGYTF.